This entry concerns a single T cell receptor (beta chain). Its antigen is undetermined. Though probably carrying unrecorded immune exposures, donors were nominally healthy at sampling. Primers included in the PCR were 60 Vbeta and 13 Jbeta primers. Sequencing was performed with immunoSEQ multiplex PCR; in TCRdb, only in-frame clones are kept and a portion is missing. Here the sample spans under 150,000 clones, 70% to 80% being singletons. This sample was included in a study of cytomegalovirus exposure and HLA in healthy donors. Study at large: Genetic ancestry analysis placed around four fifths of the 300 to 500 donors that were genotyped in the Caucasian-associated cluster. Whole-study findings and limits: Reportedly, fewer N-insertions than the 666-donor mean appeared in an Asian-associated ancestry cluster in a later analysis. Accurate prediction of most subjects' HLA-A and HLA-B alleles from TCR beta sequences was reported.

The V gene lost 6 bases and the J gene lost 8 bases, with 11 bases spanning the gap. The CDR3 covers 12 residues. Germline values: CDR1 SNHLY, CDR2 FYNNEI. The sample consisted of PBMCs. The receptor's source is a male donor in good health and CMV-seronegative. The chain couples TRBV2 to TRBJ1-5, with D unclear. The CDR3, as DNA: TGTGCCAGCAGCCGGTCCGAAGAGCCCCAGCATTTT. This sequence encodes CASSRSEEPQHF.